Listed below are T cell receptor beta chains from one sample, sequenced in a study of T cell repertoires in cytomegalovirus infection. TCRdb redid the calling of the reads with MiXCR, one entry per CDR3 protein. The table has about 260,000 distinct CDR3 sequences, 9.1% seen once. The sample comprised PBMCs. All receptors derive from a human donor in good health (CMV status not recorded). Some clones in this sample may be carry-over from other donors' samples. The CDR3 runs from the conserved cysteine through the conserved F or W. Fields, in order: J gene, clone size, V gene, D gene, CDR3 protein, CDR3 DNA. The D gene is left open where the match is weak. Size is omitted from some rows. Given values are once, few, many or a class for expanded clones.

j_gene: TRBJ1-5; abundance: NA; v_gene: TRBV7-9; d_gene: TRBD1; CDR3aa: CASSLGAGDRGGQPQHF; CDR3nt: TGTGCCAGCAGCTTAGGGGCGGGGGACAGGGGTGGACAGCCCCAGCATTTT
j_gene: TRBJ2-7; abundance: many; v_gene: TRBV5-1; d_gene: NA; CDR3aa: CASSLPRDSSYEQYF; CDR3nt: TGCGCCAGCAGCTTGCCTCGGGACTCCTCCTACGAGCAGTACTTC
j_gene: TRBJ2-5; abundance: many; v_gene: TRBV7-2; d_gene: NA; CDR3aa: CASSLERVQTQYF; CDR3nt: TGTGCCAGCAGCTTAGAAAGGGTCCAGACCCAGTACTTC
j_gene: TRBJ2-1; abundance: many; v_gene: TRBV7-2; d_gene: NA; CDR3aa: CASSFDRRTNNEQFF; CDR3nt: TGTGCCAGCAGCTTTGACAGGCGTACAAACAATGAGCAGTTCTTC
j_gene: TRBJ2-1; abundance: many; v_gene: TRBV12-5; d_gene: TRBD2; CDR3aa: CASARTSGGVNEQFF; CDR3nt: TGTGCTAGTGCTCGGACTAGCGGGGGGGTTAATGAGCAGTTCTTC
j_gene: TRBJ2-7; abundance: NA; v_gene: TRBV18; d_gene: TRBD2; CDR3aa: CASSRTSGKPNPLGEQYF; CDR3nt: TGTGCCAGCTCACGGACTAGCGGGAAACCCAACCCTCTGGGCGAGCAGTACTTC
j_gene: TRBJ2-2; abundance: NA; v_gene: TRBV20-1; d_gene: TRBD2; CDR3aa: CSATRTSPNTGELFF; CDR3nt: TGCAGTGCTACCCGGACTAGCCCGAACACCGGGGAGCTGTTTTTT
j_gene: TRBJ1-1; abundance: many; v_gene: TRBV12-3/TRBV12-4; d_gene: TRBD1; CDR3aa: CASTRQGIPMGTEAFF; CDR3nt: TGTGCCAGCACCCGACAGGGAATCCCCATGGGGACTGAAGCTTTCTTT
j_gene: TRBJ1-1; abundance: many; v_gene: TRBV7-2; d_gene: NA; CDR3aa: CASSLEGLVNTEAFF; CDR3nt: TGTGCCAGCAGCTTAGAGGGGCTGGTGAACACTGAAGCTTTCTTT
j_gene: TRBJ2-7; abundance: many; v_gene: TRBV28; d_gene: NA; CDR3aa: CASSLDISEQYF; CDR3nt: TGTGCCAGCAGTTTAGACATCTCCGAGCAGTACTTC
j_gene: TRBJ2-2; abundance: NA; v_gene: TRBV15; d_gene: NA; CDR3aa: CATSRLQSTGELFF; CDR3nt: TGTGCCACCAGCAGACTGCAGAGCACCGGGGAGCTGTTTTTT
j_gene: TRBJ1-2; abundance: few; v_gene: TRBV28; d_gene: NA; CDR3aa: CASSSSGQGYGYTF; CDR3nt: TGTGCCAGCAGTTCCTCGGGACAAGGATATGGCTACACCTTC
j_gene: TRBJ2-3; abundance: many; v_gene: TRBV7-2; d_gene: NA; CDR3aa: CASSSGGLEADTQYF; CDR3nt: TGTGCCAGCAGCTCTGGAGGCTTGGAAGCAGATACGCAGTATTTT
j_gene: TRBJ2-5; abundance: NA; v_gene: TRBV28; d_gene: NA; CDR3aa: CASSFRQRAQETQYF; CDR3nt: TGTGCCAGCAGTTTCCGGCAGCGGGCTCAAGAGACCCAGTACTTC
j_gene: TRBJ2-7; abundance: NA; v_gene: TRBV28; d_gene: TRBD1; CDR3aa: CASSTGVLGEQYF; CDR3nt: TGTGCCAGTTCGACAGGGGTTTTAGGGGAGCAGTACTTC
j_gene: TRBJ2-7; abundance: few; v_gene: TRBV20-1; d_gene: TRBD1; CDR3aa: CSARGTGGTYEQYF; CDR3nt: TGCAGTGCTAGAGGTACAGGGGGCACCTACGAGCAGTACTTC
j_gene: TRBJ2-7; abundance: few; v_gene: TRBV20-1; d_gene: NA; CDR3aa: CSASDSHEQYF; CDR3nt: TGCAGTGCTAGCGACAGCCACGAGCAGTACTTC
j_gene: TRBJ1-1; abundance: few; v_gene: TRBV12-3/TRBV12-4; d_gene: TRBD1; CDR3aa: CASSSGQGATEAFF; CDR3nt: TGTGCCAGCAGTTCGGGACAGGGGGCGACTGAAGCTTTCTTT
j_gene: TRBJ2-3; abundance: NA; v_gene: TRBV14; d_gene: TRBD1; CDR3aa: CASSQKGTGMDTQYF; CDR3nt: TGTGCCAGCAGCCAAAAAGGGACAGGGATGGATACGCAGTATTTT
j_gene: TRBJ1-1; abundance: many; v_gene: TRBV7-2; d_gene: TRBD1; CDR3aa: CASSSRTGMAFF; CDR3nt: TGTGCCAGCAGCTCCAGGACAGGGATGGCTTTCTTT
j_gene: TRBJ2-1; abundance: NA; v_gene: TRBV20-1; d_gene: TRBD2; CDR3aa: CSVASGYNEQFF; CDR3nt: TGCAGTGTGGCTAGCGGGTACAATGAGCAGTTCTTC
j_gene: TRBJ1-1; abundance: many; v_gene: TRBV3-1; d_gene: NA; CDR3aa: CASSHQFPGSTEAFF; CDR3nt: TGTGCCAGCAGCCACCAGTTCCCAGGGAGCACTGAAGCTTTCTTT
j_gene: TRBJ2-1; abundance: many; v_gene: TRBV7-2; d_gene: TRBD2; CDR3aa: CASSRTSGAAYEQFF; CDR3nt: TGTGCCAGCAGCCGGACTAGCGGGGCAGCCTATGAGCAGTTCTTC
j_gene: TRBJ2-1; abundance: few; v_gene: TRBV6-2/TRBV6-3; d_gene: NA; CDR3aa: CASSPITTGTPGKQFF; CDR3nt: TGTGCCAGCAGCCCAATTACAACCGGGACCCCCGGAAAGCAGTTCTTC
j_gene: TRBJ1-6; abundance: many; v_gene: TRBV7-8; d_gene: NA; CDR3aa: CASSQTTAGNSPLHF; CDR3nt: TGTGCCAGCAGCCAAACAACCGCGGGTAATTCACCCCTCCACTTT
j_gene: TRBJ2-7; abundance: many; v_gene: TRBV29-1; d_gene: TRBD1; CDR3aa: CSVGLGQATYEQYF; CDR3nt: TGCAGCGTCGGACTGGGACAGGCCACCTACGAGCAGTACTTC
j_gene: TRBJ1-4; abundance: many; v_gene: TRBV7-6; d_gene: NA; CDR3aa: CASSLAGQLNEKLFF; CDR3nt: TGTGCCAGCAGCTTAGCAGGCCAGCTTAATGAAAAACTGTTTTTT
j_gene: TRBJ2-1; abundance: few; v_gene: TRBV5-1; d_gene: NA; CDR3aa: CASSLGGAPYNEQFF; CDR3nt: TGCGCCAGCAGCTTGGGAGGGGCCCCCTACAATGAGCAGTTCTTC
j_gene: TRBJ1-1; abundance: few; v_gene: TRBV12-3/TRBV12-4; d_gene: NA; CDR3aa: CASRPGATEAFF; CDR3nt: TGTGCCAGCAGACCGGGTGCCACTGAAGCTTTCTTT
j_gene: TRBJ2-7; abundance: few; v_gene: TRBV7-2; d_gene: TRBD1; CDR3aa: CASSQRTGRNEQYF; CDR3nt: TGTGCCAGCAGCCAGCGGACAGGGAGGAACGAGCAGTACTTC
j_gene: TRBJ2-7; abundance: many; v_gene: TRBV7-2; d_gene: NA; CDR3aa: CASSPKWEQYF; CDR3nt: TGTGCCAGCAGCCCGAAATGGGAGCAGTACTTC
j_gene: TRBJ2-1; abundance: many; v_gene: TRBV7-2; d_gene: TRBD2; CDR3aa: CASSSGGYNEQFF; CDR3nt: TGTGCCAGCAGTAGCGGGGGTTACAATGAGCAGTTCTTC
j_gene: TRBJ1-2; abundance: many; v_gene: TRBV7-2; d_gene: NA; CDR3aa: CASSEDRFRYVGYTF; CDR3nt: TGTGCCAGCAGCGAAGACAGATTCCGCTATGTAGGCTACACCTTC
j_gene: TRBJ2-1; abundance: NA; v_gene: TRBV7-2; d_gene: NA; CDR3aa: CASSLVFGSHEQFF; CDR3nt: TGTGCCAGCAGCTTAGTGTTCGGGAGCCATGAGCAGTTCTTC
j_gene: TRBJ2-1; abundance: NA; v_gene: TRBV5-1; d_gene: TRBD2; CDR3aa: CASSLLGGRPIDEQFF; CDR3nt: TGCGCCAGCAGCTTGTTGGGCGGGAGGCCCATCGATGAGCAGTTCTTC
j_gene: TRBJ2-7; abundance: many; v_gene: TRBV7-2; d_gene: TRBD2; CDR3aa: CASSSSGGGPYEQYF; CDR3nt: TGTGCCAGCAGCTCTTCGGGGGGAGGGCCCTACGAGCAGTACTTC
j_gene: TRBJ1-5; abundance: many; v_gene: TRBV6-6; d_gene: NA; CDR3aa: CASSRRGLGPQHF; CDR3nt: TGTGCCAGCAGTCGACGGGGATTAGGGCCCCAGCATTTT
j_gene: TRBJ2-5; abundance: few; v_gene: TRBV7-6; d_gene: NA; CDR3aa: CASSQTGLNSETQYF; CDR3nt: TGTGCCAGCAGCCAAACGGGTCTTAATTCGGAGACCCAGTACTTC
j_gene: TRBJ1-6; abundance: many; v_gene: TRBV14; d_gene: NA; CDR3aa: CASSQEYRNSPLHF; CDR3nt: TGTGCCAGCAGCCAAGAGTACAGAAATTCACCCCTCCACTTT
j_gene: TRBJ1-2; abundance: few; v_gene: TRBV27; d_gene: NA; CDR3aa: CASSLLGARFYGYTF; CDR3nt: TGTGCCAGCAGTTTATTGGGGGCCAGGTTCTACGGCTACACCTTC
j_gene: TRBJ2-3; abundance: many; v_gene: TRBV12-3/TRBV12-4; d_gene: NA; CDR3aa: CASSLASRTDTQYF; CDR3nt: TGTGCCAGCAGTTTAGCAAGCAGGACAGATACGCAGTATTTT
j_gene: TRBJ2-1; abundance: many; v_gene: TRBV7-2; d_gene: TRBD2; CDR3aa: CASSPRLAGPSYNEQFF; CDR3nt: TGTGCCAGCAGCCCCAGGCTAGCGGGACCCTCCTACAATGAGCAGTTCTTC
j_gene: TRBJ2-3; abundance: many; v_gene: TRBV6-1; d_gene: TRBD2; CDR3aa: CASSYGASGGQDTQYF; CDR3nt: TGTGCCAGCAGTTACGGGGCTAGCGGGGGCCAAGATACGCAGTATTTT
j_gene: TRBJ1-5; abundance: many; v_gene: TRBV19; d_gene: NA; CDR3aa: CASSIGSGGGNQPQHF; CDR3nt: TGTGCCAGTAGTATTGGAAGCGGCGGGGGCAATCAGCCCCAGCATTTT
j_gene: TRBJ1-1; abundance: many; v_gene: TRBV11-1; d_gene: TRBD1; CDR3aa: CASSRTGTGRSNTEAFF; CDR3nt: TGTGCCAGCAGCCGAACCGGGACAGGAAGGTCAAACACTGAAGCTTTCTTT
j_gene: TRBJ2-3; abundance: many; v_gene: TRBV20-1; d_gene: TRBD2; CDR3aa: CSSLGTSGFTDTQYF; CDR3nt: TGCAGTTCTTTGGGGACTAGCGGATTCACAGATACGCAGTATTTT
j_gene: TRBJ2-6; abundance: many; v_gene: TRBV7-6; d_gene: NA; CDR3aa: CASSLQANVLTF; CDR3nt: TGTGCCAGCAGCCTACAGGCCAACGTCCTGACTTTC
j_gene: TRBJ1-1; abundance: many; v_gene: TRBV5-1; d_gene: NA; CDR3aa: CASSSKDWNTEAFF; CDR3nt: TGCGCCAGCAGCTCCAAAGACTGGAACACTGAAGCTTTCTTT
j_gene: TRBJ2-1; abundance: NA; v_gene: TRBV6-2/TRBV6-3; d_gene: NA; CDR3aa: CASSSPDRLGNEQFF; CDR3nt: TGTGCCAGCAGTTCCCCGGACCGCCTCGGCAATGAGCAGTTCTTC
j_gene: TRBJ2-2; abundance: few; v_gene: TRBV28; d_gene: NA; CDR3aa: CASNRWGAFNTGELFF; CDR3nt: TGTGCCAGCAATCGTTGGGGGGCCTTTAACACCGGGGAGCTGTTTTTT
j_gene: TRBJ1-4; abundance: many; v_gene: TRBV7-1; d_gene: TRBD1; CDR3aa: CASSPRTGNEKLFF; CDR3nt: TGTGCCAGCAGCCCGAGGACAGGAAATGAAAAACTGTTTTTT
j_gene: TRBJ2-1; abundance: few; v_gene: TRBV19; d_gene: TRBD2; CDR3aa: CASSIEGGPDEQFF; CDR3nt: TGTGCCAGTAGTATTGAGGGAGGGCCCGATGAGCAGTTCTTC
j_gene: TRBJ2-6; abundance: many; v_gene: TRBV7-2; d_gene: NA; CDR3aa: CASSLGGVSGANVLTF; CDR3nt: TGTGCCAGCAGCTTGGGGGGAGTCTCTGGGGCCAACGTCCTGACTTTC